The 21 T cell receptor beta chains given below trace back to one sample, sequenced in a study of blood T cell repertoires in COVID-19 (dated by TCRdb to about 2020). Library preparation was by the immunoSEQ multiplex PCR assay. TCRdb provides this immuneACCESS table in a form limited to in-frame rearrangements. Some clones are lacking; in checked studies, under half of them reflect an unresolved V gene, and why the rest are absent is not known. The sample has 350,000 to 400,000 clones on record, roughly 90% of them singletons. The ten top clones hold around 0.95% of the sample. Material: PBMCs or T cells enriched from blood (not recorded which). The receptors derive from a woman in her thirties with acute COVID-19.

This rearrangement joins TRBV3-1 (or the pseudogene TRBV3-2) to TRBJ1-6, with a weak D call TRBD1 (5 bases). Trimming cost V 1 base and J 3 bases, with 7 bases left between them. There are 15 residues in the CDR3. CDR1 is LGHDT and CDR2 is YNNKEL in the germline V gene (reference sequence). The CDR3 DNA reads as TGTGCCAGCAGCCAAGGAGACAGCTATAATTCACCCCTCCACTTT. Residues: CASSQGDSYNSPLHF.

J is TRBJ2-7 and V is TRBV3-1 (or the pseudogene TRBV3-2); D uncertain. V lost 0 bases, J lost 5 bases, and 17 bases lay in between. This CDR3 is built from 16 residues. CDR1 is LGHDT, CDR2 YNNKEL, per germline (reference sequence). The CDR3 loop reads CASSQDLTIGYDEQYF. The CDR3 DNA follows: TGTGCCAGCAGCCAAGATCTAACCATTGGTTACGACGAGCAGTACTTC.

The chain carries TRBV11-2 and TRBJ2-5; 12 positions match TRBD2. The J segment lost 5 bases and the V segment lost 5 bases, leaving 9 bases of the junction unmatched. This CDR3 has 16 amino acids. From germline, CDR1 is SGHAT and CDR2 FQNNGV. The CDR3 DNA follows: TGTGCCAGCAGCGCGGGACTAGCGGGTATGGTGGAGACCCAGTACTTC. This encodes CASSAGLAGMVETQYF.

The chain recombines TRBV2 with TRBJ1-2; 10 nucleotides line up with TRBD1. Germline V gene lookup returns CDR1 SNHLY and CDR2 FYNNEI. CDR3 length: 13 residues. The J segment lost 6 bases and the V segment lost 6 bases, leaving 4 bases of the junction unmatched. CDR3 sequence: CASRGTGENGYTF. The CDR3 nucleotides are TGTGCCAGCAGAGGGACAGGGGAAAATGGCTACACCTTC.

CDR3 loop: CASSAGLQGYQETQYF. DNA of the CDR3: TGTGCCAGCAGCGCAGGATTACAGGGGTACCAAGAGACCCAGTACTTC. V and J are TRBV9 and TRBJ2-5, with TRBD1 identical over 7 bases. Germline V lookup: CDR1 SGDLS, CDR2 YYNGEE. The ends lost 3 bases at V and 0 bases at J; junction bases unmatched: 8. The CDR3 runs to 16 residues. Supplemented by reference TRBV9 and TRBJ2-5, the full variable domain reads DSGVTQTPKHLITATGQRVTLRCSPRSGDLSVYWYQQSLDQGLQFLIQYYNGEERAKGNILERFSAQQFPDLHSELNLSSLELGDSALYFCASSAGLQGYQETQYFGPGTRLLVL.

The rearrangement joins TRBV5-1 to TRBJ2-3, with a weak D call TRBD1 (6 bases). The germline CDR1 and CDR2 sequences are SGHRS and YFSETQ. This CDR3 region has 15 residues. V was shortened by 1 base and J by 4 bases, with 13 bases between the two germline ends. The CDR3, as DNA: TGCGCCAGCAGCTTGTCAGGGGTTGAGGCAGATACGCAGTATTTT. Its translation is CASSLSGVEADTQYF. The full variable domain, with the rest looked up from reference TRBV5-1 and TRBJ2-3, is KAGVTQTPRYLIKTRGQQVTLSCSPISGHRSVSWYQQTPGQGLQFLFEYFSETQRNKGNFPGRFSGRQFSNSRSEMNVSTLELGDSALYLCASSLSGVEADTQYFGPGTRLTVL.

The chain is built from TRBV7-9 and TRBJ1-4; D is uncertain. Germline values: CDR1 SEHNR, CDR2 FQNEAQ (reference sequence). Between the trimmed V and J ends, which lost 5 bases and 0 bases, there was a span of 7 bases. The CDR3 loop spans 14 amino acids. CDR3 in DNA: TGTGCCAGCAGCCTTACAACAACTAATGAAAAACTGTTTTTT. It encodes CASSLTTTNEKLFF. The full variable domain, rest sourced from reference TRBV7-9 and TRBJ1-4, is DTGVSQNPRHKITKRGQNVTFRCDPISEHNRLYWYRQTLGQGPEFLTYFQNEAQLEKSRLLSDRFSAERPKGSFSTLEIQRTEQGDSAMYLCASSLTTTNEKLFFGSGTQLSVL.

The chain joins TRBV6-5 to TRBJ2-1; D might be TRBD2 (6 bases). The CDR3 has 14 residues. CDR1 and CDR2 (germline): MNHEY, SVGAGI. Trimming stripped 4 bases from V and 4 bases from J, with 11 bases between. Written as DNA, the CDR3 is TGTGCCAGCAGTTTTGGCGGGGCTTACAATGAGCAGTTCTTC. It specifies CASSFGGAYNEQFF.

The rearrangement links TRBV5-6 to TRBJ2-1; 8 bases match TRBD2. This CDR3 region has 17 residues. Germline V gene data show CDR1 as SGHDT and CDR2 as YYEEEE. Trimming took 4 bases from V and 4 from J; bases not matched to a gene: 13. CDR3 DNA: TGTGCCAGCAGCACCCTCCCGGGAGCGGGGGTTTACAATGAGCAGTTCTTC. It encodes CASSTLPGAGVYNEQFF.

The chain employs TRBV7-2 and TRBJ2-2; 9 nucleotides agree with TRBD2. The CDR3 is 15 amino acids. Losses at the gene ends were 2 bases for V and 6 bases for J; bases not matched to a gene: 4. From germline, CDR1 is SGHTA and CDR2 FQGNSA. In nucleotides, the CDR3 is TGTGCCAGCAGCTTATCGCGGGGGGGCCCCGGGGAGCTGTTTTTT. The encoded protein is CASSLSRGGPGELFF.

The chain combines TRBV2 with TRBJ1-1; 7 bases are a match to TRBD1. Germline V gene data show CDR1 as SNHLY and CDR2 as FYNNEI. J gave up 10 bases and V 6 bases, and 5 bases lay outside the gene matches. The CDR3 spans 11 residues. CDR3 DNA sequence: TGTGCCAGCAGACCACAGGGGAGAGCTTTCTTT. This encodes CASRPQGRAFF.

The gene calls are TRBV7-9 and TRBJ2-5; 9 bases line up with TRBD1. Losses at the gene ends were 0 bases for V and 1 base for J; bases not matched to a gene: 3. Looked up from germline, CDR1 is SEHNR and CDR2 is FQNEAQ (reference sequence). CDR3 length equals 16 residues. CDR3 loop: CASSLAGGQGQETQYF. CDR3 DNA sequence: TGTGCCAGCAGCTTAGCCGGGGGACAGGGCCAAGAGACCCAGTACTTC.

This chain connects TRBV5-1 to TRBJ2-3; 11 nucleotides align to TRBD1. Unmatched junction bases numbered 8, after V lost 4 bases and J lost 7 bases. Germline V gene data show CDR1 as SGHRS and CDR2 as YFSETQ. The CDR3 runs 15 residues. The CDR3 spells CASSVTGTGGYTQYF. The CDR3 region has the DNA TGCGCCAGCAGCGTGACCGGGACAGGGGGATATACGCAGTATTTT.

This clone has a single count. The rearrangement links TRBV5-1 to TRBJ1-1; 8 bases map to TRBD1. In germline, CDR1 is SGHRS, CDR2 YFSETQ. The CDR3 has 16 amino acids. Trimming at V came to 0 bases and at J to 3 bases, leaving 7 bases not matched to a gene. In DNA, the CDR3 is TGCGCCAGCAGCTTGGACTACAGGGGGAAGGACACTGAAGCTTTCTTT. It yields the protein CASSLDYRGKDTEAFF.

The chain joins TRBV4-1 to TRBJ2-7, with 7 nucleotides matching TRBD2. The V gene end was trimmed by 0 bases and the J gene end by 4 bases; junction bases not matched to a gene: 3. Germline-derived CDR1 and CDR2 are MGHRA and YSYEKL. CDR3 length: 14 amino acids. CDR3 loop: CASSQDPGGYEQYF. The CDR3 DNA follows: TGCGCCAGCAGCCAAGATCCGGGGGGATACGAGCAGTACTTC.

This clone has more than one count but fewer than ten. The CDR3 bases are TGTGCCAGCAGTTACGGTACAGGGGGGGCCACTGAAGCTTTCTTT. Translating it yields CASSYGTGGATEAFF. The chain has TRBV6-5 and TRBJ1-1; 8 bases fit TRBD1. Germline loops: CDR1 MNHEY, CDR2 SVGAGI. The CDR3 runs 15 residues. V shed 2 bases, J shed 4 bases, and the junction held 6 bases outside the gene matches.

This clone was observed a single time. This rearrangement joins TRBV15 to TRBJ2-2; possible D gene TRBD2, 6 bases. The V end lost 3 bases, the J end lost 4 bases, and 12 bases lay between the germline ends. Germline V gene sequence: CDR1 LNHNV, CDR2 YYDKDF (reference sequence). This CDR3 spans 15 amino acids. Written as DNA, the CDR3 is TGTGCCACCAGCAGGACTAGTCAGAGCACCGGGGAGCTGTTTTTT. It yields the protein CATSRTSQSTGELFF.

The chain uses TRBV19 and TRBJ2-2, with 12 bases identical to TRBD1. V lost 6 bases, J lost 0 bases, and 5 bases stayed unmatched. This CDR3 has 17 amino acids. The germline V gene encodes CDR1 LNHDA and CDR2 SQIVND (reference sequence). The CDR3 nucleotides read TGTGCCAGTAGACGGGACAGGGGGCAGCCGAACACCGGGGAGCTGTTTTTT. This encodes CASRRDRGQPNTGELFF.

This chain connects TRBV30 to TRBJ1-5; possibly TRBD1 for D (5 bases). This CDR3 comprises 15 residues. CDR1 GTSNPN and CDR2 SVGIG come from the germline V gene (reference sequence). The ends were cut back, 3 bases at V and 0 bases at J, with 12 bases in the middle. This CDR3 reads CAWSPTAPSNQPQHF. CDR3 sequence (DNA): TGTGCCTGGAGCCCGACAGCTCCTAGCAATCAGCCCCAGCATTTT.

The chain combines TRBV19 with TRBJ2-1; a possible D gene is TRBD2 (6 bases). Germline loops: CDR1 LNHDA, CDR2 SQIVND (reference sequence). This CDR3 spans 14 amino acids. V lost 3 bases, J lost 5 bases, and 11 bases lay in between. Here the CDR3 reads CASSIGGLNNEQFF. The CDR3 nucleotides read TGTGCCAGTAGTATTGGAGGGCTCAACAATGAGCAGTTCTTC.

The chain links TRBV2 to TRBJ1-2; D gene uncertain. In germline, CDR1 is SNHLY, CDR2 FYNNEI. The CDR3 runs 12 residues. Between the trimmed V and J ends, which lost 4 bases and 2 bases, there was a span of 5 bases. CDR3 residues: CASSVGNYGYTF. The CDR3 nucleotides read TGTGCCAGCAGTGTGGGCAACTATGGCTACACCTTC.